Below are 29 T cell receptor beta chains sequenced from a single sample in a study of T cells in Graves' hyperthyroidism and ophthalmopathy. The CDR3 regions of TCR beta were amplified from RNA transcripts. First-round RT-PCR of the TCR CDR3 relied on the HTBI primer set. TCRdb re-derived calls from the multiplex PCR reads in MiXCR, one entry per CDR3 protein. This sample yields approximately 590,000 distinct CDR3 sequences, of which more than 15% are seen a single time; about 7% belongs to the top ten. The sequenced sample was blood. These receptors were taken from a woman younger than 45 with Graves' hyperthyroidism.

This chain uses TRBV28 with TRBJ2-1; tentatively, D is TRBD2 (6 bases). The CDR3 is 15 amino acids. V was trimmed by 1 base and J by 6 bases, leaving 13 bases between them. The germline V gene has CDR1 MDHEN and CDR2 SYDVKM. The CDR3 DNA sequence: TGTGCCAGCAGTTTATCCGGGACTGGGGGCAATGAGCAGTTCTTC. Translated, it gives CASSLSGTGGNEQFF.

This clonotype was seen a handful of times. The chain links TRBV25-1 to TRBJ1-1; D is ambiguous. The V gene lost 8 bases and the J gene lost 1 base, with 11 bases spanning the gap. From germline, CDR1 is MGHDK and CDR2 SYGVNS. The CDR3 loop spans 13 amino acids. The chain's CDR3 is CASGPGRNTEAFF. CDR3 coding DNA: TGTGCCAGCGGACCAGGACGGAACACTGAAGCTTTCTTT.

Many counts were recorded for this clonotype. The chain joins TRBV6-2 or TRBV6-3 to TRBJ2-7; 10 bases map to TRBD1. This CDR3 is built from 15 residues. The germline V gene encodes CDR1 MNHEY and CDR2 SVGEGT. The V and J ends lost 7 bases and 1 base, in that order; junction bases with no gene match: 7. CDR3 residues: CASTLRTGGSYEQYF. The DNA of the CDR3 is TGTGCCAGCACCTTGAGGACAGGGGGATCCTACGAGCAGTACTTC.

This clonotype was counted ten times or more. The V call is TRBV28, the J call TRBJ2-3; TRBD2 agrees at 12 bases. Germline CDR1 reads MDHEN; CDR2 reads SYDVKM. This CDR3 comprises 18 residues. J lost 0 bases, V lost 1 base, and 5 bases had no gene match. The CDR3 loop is CASSLSTSGSLSTDTQYF. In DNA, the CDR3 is TGTGCCAGCAGTTTATCGACTAGCGGGAGTTTGAGCACAGATACGCAGTATTTT.

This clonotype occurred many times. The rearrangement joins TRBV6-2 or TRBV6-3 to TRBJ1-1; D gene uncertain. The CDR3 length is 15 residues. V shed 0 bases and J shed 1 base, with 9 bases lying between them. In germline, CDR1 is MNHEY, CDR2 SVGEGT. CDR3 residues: CASSYSQWGNTEAFF. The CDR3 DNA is TGTGCCAGCAGTTACTCGCAGTGGGGGAACACTGAAGCTTTCTTT.

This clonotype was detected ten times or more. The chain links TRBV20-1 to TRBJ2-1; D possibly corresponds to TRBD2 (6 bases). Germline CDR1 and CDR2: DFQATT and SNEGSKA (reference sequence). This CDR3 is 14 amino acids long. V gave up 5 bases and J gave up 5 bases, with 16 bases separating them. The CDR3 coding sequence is TGCAGTGCTGGGACTCCGCTCAAAAACAATGAGCAGTTCTTC. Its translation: CSAGTPLKNNEQFF.

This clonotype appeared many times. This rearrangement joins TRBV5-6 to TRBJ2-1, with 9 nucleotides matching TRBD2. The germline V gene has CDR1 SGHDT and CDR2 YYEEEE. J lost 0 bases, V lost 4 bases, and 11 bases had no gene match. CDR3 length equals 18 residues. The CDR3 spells CASSPGAGGPRSYNEQFF. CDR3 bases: TGTGCCAGCAGCCCGGGGGCGGGAGGGCCCCGCTCCTACAATGAGCAGTTCTTC.

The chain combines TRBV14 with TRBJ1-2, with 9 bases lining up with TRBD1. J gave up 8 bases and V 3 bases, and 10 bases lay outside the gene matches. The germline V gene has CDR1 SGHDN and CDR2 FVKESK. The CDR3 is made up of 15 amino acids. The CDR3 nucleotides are TGTGCCAGCAGCCATTGGGACAGGGCGTTGGAAGGCTACACCTTC. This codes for CASSHWDRALEGYTF. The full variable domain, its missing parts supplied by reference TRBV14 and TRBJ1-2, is EAGVTQFPSHSVIEKGQTVTLRCDPISGHDNLYWYRRVMGKEIKFLLHFVKESKQDESGMPNNRFLAERTGGTYSTLKVQPAELEDSGVYFCASSHWDRALEGYTFGSGTRLTVV.

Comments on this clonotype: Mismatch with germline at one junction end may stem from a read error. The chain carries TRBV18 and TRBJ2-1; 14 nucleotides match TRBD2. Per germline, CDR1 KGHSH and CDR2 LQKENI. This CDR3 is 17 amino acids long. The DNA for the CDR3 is TGTACCAGCTCTTCGCAGACTAGCGGGAGGGTCGGCAATGAGCAGTTCTTC. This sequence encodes CTSSSQTSGRVGNEQFF.

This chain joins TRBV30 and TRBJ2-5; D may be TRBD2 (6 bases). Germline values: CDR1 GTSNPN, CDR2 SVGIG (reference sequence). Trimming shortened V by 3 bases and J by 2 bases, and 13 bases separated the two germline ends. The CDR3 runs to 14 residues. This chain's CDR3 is CAWRGRGRQETQYF. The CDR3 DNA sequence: TGTGCCTGGAGGGGGCGGGGTCGGCAAGAGACCCAGTACTTC.

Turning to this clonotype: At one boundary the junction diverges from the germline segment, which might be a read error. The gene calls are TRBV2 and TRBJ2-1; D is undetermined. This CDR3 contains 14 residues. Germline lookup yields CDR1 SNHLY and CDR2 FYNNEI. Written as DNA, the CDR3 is TGTGCCAGCAGTGGGGTCAGCTCCTACAATGAGCAGTCCTTC. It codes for CASSGVSSYNEQSF. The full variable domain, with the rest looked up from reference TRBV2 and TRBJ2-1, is EPEVTQTPSHQVTQMGQEVILRCVPISNHLYFYWYRQILGQKVEFLVSFYNNEISEKSEIFDDQFSVERPDGSNFTLKIRSTKLEDSAMYFCASSGVSSYNEQSFGPGTRLTVL.

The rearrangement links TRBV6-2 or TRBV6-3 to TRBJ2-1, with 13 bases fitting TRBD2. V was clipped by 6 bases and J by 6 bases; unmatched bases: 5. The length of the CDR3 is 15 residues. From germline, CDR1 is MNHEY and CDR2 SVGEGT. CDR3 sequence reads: CASRTGTSGINEQFF. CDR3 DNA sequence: TGTGCCAGCAGGACCGGGACTAGCGGGATCAATGAGCAGTTCTTC.

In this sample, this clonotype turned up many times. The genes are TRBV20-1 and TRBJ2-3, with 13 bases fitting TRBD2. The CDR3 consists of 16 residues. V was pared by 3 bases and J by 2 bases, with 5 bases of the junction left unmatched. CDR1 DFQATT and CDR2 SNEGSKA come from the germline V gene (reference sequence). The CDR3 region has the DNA TGCAGTGCTAGTCAGGGACTAGCGGGACCCACAGATACGCAGTATTTT. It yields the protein CSASQGLAGPTDTQYF.

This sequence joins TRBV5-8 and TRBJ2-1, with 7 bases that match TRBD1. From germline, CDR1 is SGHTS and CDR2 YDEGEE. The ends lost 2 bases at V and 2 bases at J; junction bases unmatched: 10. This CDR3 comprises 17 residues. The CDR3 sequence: CASSLYRGWAAYNEQFF. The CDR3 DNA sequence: TGTGCCAGCAGCTTATACAGGGGTTGGGCGGCCTACAATGAGCAGTTCTTC.

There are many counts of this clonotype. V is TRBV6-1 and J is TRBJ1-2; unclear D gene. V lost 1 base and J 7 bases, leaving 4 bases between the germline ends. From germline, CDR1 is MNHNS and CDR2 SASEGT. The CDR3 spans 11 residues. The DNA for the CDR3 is TGTGCCAGCAGTGAAGAGGGTGGCTACACCTTC. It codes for CASSEEGGYTF.

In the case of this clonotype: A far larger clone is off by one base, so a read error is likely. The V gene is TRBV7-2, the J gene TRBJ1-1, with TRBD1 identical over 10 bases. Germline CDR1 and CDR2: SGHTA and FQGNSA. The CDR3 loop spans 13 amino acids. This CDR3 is CASSGQGDTEASF. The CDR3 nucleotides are TGTGCCAGCAGCGGACAGGGGGACACTGAAGCTTCCTTT.

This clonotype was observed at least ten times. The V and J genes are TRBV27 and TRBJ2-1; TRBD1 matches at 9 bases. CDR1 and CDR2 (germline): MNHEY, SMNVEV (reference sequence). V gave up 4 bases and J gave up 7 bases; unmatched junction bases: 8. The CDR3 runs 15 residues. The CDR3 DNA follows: TGTGCCAGCAGTTCCGGACAGGGGATGAGGAATGAGCAGTTCTTC. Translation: CASSSGQGMRNEQFF.

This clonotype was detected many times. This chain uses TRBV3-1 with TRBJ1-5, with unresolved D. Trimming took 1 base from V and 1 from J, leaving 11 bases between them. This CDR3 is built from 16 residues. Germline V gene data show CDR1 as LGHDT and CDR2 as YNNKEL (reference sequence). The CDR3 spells CASSQGVSVSNQPQHF. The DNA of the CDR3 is TGTGCCAGCAGCCAAGGTGTGTCGGTCAGCAATCAGCCCCAGCATTTT.

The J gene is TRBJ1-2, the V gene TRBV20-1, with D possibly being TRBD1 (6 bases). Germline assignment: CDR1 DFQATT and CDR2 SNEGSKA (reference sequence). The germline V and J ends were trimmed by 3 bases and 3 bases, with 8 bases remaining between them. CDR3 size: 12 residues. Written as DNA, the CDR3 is TGCAGTGCTAGCAAGGGGGACTATGGCTACACCTTC. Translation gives CSASKGDYGYTF.

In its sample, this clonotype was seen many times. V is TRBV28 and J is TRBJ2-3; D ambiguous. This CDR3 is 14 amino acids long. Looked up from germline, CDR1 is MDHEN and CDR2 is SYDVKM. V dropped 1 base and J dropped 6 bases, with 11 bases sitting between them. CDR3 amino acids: CASSLSTGRDTQYF. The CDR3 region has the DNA TGTGCCAGCAGTTTATCGACGGGCCGCGATACGCAGTATTTT.

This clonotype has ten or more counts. CDR3 nucleotides: TGCGCCAGCAGCATAGGACTAGAGAGGTCCAATGAGCAGTTCTTC. Protein product: CASSIGLERSNEQFF. J is TRBJ2-1 and V is TRBV5-1; TRBD2 matches at 7 bases. The CDR3 is 15 residues long. V trimming: 4 bases; J trimming: 6 bases; junction bases outside the gene matches: 10. CDR1 and CDR2 from the germline V gene are SGHRS and YFSETQ.

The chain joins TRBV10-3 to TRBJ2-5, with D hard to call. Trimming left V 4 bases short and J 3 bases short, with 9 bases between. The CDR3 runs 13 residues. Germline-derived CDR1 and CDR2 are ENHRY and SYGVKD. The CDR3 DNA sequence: TGTGCCATCAGTGGCGCCTCAGAAGAGACCCAGTACTTC. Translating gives CAISGASEETQYF.

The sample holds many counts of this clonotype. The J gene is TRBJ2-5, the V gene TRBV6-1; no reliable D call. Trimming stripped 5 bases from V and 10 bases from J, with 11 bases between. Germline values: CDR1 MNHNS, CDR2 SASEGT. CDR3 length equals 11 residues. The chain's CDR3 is CASSSKGDQYF. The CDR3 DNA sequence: TGTGCCAGCAGTAGCAAGGGTGACCAGTACTTC.

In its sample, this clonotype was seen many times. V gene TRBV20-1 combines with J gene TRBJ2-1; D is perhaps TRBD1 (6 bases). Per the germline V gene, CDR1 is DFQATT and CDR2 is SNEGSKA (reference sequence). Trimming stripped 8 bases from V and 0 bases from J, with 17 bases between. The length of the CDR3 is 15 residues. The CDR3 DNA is TGCAGTCAAGGCGTAGGGGGAAGCTCCTACAATGAGCAGTTCTTC. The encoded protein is CSQGVGGSSYNEQFF.

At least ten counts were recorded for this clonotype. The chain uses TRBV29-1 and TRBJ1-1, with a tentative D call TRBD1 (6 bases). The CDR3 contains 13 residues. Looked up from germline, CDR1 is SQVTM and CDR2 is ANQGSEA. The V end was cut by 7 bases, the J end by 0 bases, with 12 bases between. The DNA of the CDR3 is TGCAGCGACGCGACAGGTATGAACACTGAAGCTTTCTTT. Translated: CSDATGMNTEAFF. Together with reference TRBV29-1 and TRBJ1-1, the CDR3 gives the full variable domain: SAVISQKPSRDICQRGTSLTIQCQVDSQVTMMFWYRQQPGQSLTLIATANQGSEATYESGFVIDKFPISRPNLTFSTLTVSNMSPEDSSIYLCSDATGMNTEAFFGQGTRLTVV.

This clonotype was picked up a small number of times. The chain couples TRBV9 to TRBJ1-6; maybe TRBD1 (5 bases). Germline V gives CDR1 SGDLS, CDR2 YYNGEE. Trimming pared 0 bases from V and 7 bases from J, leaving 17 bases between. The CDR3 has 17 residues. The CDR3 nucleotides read TGTGCCAGCAGCGTAGAAGGGACCGGGCCCCTCAATTCACCCCTCCACTTT. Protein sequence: CASSVEGTGPLNSPLHF.

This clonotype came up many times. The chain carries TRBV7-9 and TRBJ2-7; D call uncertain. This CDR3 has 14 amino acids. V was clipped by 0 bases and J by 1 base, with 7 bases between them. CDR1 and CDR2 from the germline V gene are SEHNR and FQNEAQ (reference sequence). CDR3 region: CASSLADLSYEQYF. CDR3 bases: TGTGCCAGCAGCTTAGCGGACCTATCCTACGAGCAGTACTTC.

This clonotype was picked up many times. Here the CDR3 reads CSARDRLRLRSGTDTQYF. The CDR3 DNA reads as TGCAGTGCTAGAGATCGTCTACGGTTGAGGTCAGGCACAGATACGCAGTATTTT. The chain carries TRBV20-1 and TRBJ2-3; no firm D call. V gave up 0 bases and J gave up 1 base, with 20 bases separating them. The germline CDR1 and CDR2 sequences are DFQATT and SNEGSKA (reference sequence). CDR3 length: 18 residues.

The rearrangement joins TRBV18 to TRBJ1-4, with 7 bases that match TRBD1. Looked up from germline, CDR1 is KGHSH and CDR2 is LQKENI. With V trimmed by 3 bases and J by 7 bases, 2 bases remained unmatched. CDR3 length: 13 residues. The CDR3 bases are TGTGCCAGCTCACCGGAGGGGGCTGAAAAACTGTTTTTT. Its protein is CASSPEGAEKLFF.